This TCR beta chain was identified in a study of human T cells and chemical hapten exposure. Study summary: Patients got weekly scalp diphenylcyclopropenone doses over the approximately 23-week study. Whole-study results and caveats: Counts of expanded TCRs at PT1 were positively correlated with patch test score.

This clonotype was detected a few times. The antigen is unknown. Between the trimmed V and J ends, which lost 5 bases and 1 base, there was a span of 11 bases. Germline V lookup: CDR1 SGHAT, CDR2 FQNNGV. The CDR3 covers 14 residues. Per the study methods: Across samples, TCR counts had a median of roughly 98,000 and ranged from roughly 23,224 to 700,000. TCRdb re-derived calls from the RACE reads in MiXCR, one entry per CDR3 protein. TCRdb's processing, not the authors' own work, is the source of the V and J calls. Among more than 70,000 distinct CDR3 sequences listed, 10% to 15% were seen once. The time point: patch test 1, 2 weeks after DPC sensitization. Treatment: therapeutic diphenylcyclopropenone sensitization with weekly scalp DPC.

The sample in question was whole blood, obtained in connection with sensitization to the hapten diphenylcyclopropenone (DPC). This TCR was recovered from an older woman with alopecia areata. Some clones in this sample may be carry-over from other donors' samples. The V and J genes are TRBV11-2 and TRBJ1-1, with D hard to call. The CDR3 bases are TGTGCCAGCAGCCCCACGAATACGAACACTGAAGCTTTCTTT. Amino acids: CASSPTNTNTEAFF.